This TCR beta chain is drawn from a study of T-cell memory formation after mild COVID-19. TCR alpha and TCR beta cDNA libraries with sample barcodes and UMIs came from 5'RACE using constant-segment primers. A single record per CDR3 protein comes from TCRdb applying MiXCR to the 5' RACE reads. The repertoire holds some 200,000 distinct CDR3 sequences, about 9.2% seen once, with roughly 3.5% in the top ten. Trimming left V 0 bases short and J 1 base short, with 13 bases between. The CDR3 spans 16 residues. Germline V gene data show CDR1 as SGHRS and CDR2 as YFSETQ. The chain carries TRBV5-1 and TRBJ2-5; possible D gene TRBD1, 5 bases. The sample comprised PBMCs or a T cell subset sorted from them (not recorded which). This TCR came from a man between 18 and 29 years old who had mild COVID-19 (a few samples of this study predate the infection). Cell type and time point are not known. The CDR3 reads CASSLARQTSQETQYF. The CDR3 DNA reads as TGCGCCAGCAGCTTGGCCAGACAGACGTCCCAAGAGACCCAGTACTTC.